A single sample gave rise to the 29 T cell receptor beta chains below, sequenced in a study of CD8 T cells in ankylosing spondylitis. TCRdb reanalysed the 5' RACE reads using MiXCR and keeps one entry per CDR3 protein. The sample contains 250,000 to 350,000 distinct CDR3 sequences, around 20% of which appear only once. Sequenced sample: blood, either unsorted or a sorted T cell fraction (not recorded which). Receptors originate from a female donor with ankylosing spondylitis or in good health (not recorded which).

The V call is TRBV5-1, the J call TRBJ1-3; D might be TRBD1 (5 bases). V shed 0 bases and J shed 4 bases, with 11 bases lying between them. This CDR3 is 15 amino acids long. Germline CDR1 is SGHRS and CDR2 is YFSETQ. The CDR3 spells CASSLALGDGNTIYF. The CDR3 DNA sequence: TGCGCCAGCAGCTTGGCCTTAGGGGACGGAAACACCATATATTTT.

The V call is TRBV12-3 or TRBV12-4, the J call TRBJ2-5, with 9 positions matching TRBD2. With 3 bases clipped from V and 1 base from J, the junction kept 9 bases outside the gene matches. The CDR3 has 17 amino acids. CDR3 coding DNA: TGTGCCAGCAGTTTCCACCCCGGGACTAGCAGCCAAGAGACCCAGTACTTC. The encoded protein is CASSFHPGTSSQETQYF.

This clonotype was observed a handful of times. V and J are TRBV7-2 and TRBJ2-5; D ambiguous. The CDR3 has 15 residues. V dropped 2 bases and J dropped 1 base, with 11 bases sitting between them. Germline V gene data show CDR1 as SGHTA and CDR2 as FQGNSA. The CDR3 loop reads CASSLTLTLQETQYF. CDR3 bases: TGTGCCAGCAGCTTAACCCTGACCCTCCAAGAGACCCAGTACTTC.

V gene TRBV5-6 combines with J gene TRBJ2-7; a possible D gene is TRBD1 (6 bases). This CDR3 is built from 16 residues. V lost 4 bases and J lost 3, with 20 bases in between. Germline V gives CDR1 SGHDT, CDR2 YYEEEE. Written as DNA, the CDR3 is TGTGCCAGCAGCCCCATGACAGGATCGTCCCTCTACGAGCAGTACTTC. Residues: CASSPMTGSSLYEQYF.

CDR3 DNA: TGTGCCAGCAGCTTCGGCGGGATGGCCACAGATACGCAGTATTTT. Protein product: CASSFGGMATDTQYF. The chain employs TRBV7-2 and TRBJ2-3; possibly TRBD2 for D (6 bases). V was pared by 3 bases and J by 2 bases, with 12 bases between. The CDR3 is 15 amino acids. Germline V gives CDR1 SGHTA, CDR2 FQGNSA.

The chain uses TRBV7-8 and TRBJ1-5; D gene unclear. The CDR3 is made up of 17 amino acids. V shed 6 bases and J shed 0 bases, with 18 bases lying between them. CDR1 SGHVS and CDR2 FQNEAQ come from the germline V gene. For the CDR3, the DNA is TGTGCCAGCAGTCCCCTCCCGGGTCGTTATAGCAATCAGCCCCAGCATTTT. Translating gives CASSPLPGRYSNQPQHF.

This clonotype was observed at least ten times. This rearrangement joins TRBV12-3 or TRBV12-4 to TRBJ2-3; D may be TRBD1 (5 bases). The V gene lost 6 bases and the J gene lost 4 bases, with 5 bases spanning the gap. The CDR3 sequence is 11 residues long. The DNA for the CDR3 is TGTGCCAGCAGCAGGGCAGATACGCAGTATTTT. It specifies CASSRADTQYF.

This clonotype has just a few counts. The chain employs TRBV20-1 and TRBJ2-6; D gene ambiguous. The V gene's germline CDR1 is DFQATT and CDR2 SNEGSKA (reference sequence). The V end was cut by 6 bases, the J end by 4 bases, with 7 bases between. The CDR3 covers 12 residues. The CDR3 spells CSAVSGANVLTF. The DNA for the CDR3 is TGCAGTGCGGTGTCCGGGGCCAACGTCCTGACTTTC.

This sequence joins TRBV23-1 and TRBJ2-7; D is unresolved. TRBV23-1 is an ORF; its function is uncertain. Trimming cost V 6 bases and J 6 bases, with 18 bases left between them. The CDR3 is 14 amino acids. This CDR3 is CASRLSPPPFEQYF. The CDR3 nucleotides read TGCGCCAGCAGGCTAAGTCCTCCCCCCTTCGAGCAGTACTTC.

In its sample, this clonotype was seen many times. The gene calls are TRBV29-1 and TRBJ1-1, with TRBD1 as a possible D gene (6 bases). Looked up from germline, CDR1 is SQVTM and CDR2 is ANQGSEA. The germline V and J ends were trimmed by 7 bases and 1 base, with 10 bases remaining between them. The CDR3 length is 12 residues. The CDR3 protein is CSASDRNTEAFF. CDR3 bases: TGCAGCGCCTCGGACAGGAACACTGAAGCTTTCTTT.

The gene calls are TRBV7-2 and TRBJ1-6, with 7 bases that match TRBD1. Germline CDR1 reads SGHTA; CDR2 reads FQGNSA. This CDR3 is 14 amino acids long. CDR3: CASRLGQINSPLHF. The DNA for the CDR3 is TGTGCTAGCCGATTGGGACAGATTAATTCACCCCTCCACTTT.

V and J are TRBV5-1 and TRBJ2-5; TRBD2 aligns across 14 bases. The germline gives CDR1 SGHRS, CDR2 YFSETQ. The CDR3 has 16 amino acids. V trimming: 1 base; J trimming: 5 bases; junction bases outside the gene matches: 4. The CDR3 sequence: CASSLRTSGRYETQYF. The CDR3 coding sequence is TGCGCCAGCAGCTTGAGGACTAGCGGGAGGTATGAGACCCAGTACTTC.

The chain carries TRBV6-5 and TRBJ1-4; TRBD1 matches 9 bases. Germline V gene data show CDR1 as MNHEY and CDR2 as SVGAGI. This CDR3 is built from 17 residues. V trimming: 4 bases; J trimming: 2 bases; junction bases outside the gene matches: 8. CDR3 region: CASSWGQGGDTNEKLFF. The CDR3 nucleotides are TGTGCCAGCAGTTGGGGACAGGGAGGGGATACTAATGAAAAACTGTTTTTT.

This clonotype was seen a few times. The CDR3 DNA reads TGTGCCAGCAATAAGAGGAGCTCTGGGGCCAACGTCCTGACTTTC. It specifies CASNKRSSGANVLTF. This sequence joins TRBV21-1 and TRBJ2-6. TRBV21-1 is recorded as a pseudogene. This CDR3 is built from 15 residues.

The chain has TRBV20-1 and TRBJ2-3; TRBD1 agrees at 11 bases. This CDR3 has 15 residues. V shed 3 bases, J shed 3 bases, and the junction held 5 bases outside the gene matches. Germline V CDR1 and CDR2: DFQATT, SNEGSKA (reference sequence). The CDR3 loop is CSASLDRGQTDTQYF. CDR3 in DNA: TGCAGTGCTAGCTTGGACAGGGGGCAAACAGATACGCAGTATTTT.

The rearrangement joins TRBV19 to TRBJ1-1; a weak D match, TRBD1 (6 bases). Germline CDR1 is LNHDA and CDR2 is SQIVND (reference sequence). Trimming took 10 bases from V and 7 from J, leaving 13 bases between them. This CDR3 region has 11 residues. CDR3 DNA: TGTGCCACCCAGGGGAAAAATGAAGCTTTCTTT. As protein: CATQGKNEAFF.

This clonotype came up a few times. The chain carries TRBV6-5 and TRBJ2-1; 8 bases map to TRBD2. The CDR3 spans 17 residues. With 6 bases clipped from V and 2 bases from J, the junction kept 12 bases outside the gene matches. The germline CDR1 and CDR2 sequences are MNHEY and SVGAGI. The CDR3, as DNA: TGTGCCAGCAGATTGACTAGCGTCGAAGGGCCCTACAATGAGCAGTTCTTC. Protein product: CASRLTSVEGPYNEQFF.

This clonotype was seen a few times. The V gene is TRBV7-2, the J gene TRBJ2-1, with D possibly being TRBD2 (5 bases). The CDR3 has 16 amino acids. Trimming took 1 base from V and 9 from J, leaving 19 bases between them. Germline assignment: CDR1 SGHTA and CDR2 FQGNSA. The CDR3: CASSLVRNRGKGEQFF. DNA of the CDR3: TGTGCCAGCAGCTTAGTTCGGAATCGAGGGAAGGGTGAGCAGTTCTTC. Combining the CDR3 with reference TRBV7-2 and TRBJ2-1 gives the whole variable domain GAGVSQSPSNKVTEKGKDVELRCDPISGHTALYWYRQSLGQGLEFLIYFQGNSAPDKSGLPSDRFSAERTGGSVSTLTIQRTQQEDSAVYLCASSLVRNRGKGEQFFGPGTRLTVL.

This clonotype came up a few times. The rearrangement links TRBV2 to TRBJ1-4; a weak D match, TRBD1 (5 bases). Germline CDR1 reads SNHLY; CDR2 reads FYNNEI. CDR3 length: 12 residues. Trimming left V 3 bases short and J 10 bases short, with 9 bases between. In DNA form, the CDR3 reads TGTGCCAGCAGTGAGATCCAGGGAAAACTGTTTTTT. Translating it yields CASSEIQGKLFF.

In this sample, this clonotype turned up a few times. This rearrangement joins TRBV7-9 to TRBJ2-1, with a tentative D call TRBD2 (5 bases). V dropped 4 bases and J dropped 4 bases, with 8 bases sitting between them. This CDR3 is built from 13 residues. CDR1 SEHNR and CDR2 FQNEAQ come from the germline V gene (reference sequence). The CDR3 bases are TGTGCCAGCAGCTCCGGGATGTACAATGAGCAGTTCTTC. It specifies CASSSGMYNEQFF.

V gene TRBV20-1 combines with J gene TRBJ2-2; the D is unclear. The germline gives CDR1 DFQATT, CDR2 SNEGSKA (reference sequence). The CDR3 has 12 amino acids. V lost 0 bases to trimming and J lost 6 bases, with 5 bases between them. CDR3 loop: CSAREGPGELFF. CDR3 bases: TGCAGTGCTAGAGAAGGTCCCGGGGAGCTGTTTTTT.

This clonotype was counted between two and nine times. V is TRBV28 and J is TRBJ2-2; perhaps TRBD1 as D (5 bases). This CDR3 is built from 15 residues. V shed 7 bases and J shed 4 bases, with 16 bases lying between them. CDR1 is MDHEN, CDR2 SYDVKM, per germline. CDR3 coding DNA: TGTGCCAGCACCACAGGCGGCCATGGCACCGGGGAGCTGTTTTTT. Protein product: CASTTGGHGTGELFF.

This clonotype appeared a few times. CDR3 nucleotides: TGCAGTGCTTTAAGACTAGGCTCCTACAATGAGCAGTTCTTC. Its translation: CSALRLGSYNEQFF. The chain has TRBV20-1 and TRBJ2-1; D perhaps matches TRBD2 (6 bases). Germline assignment: CDR1 DFQATT and CDR2 SNEGSKA (reference sequence). Trimming shortened V by 5 bases and J by 0 bases, and 11 bases separated the two germline ends. This CDR3 has 14 amino acids.

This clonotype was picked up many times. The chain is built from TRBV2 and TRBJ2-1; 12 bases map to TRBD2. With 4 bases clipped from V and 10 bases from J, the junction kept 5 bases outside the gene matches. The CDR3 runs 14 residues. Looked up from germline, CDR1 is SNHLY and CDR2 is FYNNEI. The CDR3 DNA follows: TGTGCCAGCAGTGTTCGACTAGCGGGAGTCGAGCAGTTCTTC. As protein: CASSVRLAGVEQFF.

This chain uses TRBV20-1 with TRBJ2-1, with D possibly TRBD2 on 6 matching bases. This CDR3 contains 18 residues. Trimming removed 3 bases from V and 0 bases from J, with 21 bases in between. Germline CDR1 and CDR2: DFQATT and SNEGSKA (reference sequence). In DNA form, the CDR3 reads TGCAGTGCTAGTGCAGCGGGCGAAGCCAAGTTCTCCTACAATGAGCAGTTCTTC. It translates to CSASAAGEAKFSYNEQFF.

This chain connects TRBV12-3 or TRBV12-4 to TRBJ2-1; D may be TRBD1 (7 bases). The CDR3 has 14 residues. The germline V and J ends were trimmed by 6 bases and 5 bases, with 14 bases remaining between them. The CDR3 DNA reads TGTGCCAGCAGGGACCCCAGGGGGGACAATGAGCAGTTCTTC. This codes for CASRDPRGDNEQFF.

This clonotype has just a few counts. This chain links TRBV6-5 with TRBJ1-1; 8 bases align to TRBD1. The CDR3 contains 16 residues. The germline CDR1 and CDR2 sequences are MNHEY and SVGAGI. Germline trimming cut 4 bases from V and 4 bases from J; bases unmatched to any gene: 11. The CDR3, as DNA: TGTGCCAGCAGTTCGCCCCATCAGGGGGCGAGCACTGAAGCTTTCTTT. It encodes CASSSPHQGASTEAFF.

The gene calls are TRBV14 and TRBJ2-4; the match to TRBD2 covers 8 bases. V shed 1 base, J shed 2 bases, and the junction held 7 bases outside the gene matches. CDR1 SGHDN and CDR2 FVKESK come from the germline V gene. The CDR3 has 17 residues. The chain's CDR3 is CASSQGVAGSSKNIQYF. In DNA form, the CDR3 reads TGTGCCAGCAGCCAAGGGGTAGCGGGAAGTTCCAAAAACATTCAGTACTTC.

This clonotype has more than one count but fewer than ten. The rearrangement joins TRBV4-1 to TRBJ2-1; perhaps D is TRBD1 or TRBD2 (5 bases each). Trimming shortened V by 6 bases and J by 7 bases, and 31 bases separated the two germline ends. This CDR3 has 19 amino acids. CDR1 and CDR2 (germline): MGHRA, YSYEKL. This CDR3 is CASSPARDEALPILNEQFF. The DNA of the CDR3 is TGCGCCAGCAGTCCTGCCCGGGACGAGGCCCTTCCTATCTTAAATGAGCAGTTCTTC.